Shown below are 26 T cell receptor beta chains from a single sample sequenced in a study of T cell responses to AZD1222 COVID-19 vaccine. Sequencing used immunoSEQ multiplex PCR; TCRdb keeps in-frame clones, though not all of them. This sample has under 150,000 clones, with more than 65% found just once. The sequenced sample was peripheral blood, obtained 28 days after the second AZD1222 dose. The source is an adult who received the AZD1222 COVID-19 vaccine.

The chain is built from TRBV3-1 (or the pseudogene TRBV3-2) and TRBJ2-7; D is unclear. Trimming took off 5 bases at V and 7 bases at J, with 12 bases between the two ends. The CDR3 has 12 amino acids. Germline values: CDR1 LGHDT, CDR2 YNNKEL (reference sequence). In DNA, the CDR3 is TGTGCCAGCAGCTCCCTCCTCCTGGAGCAGTACTTC. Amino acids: CASSSLLLEQYF.

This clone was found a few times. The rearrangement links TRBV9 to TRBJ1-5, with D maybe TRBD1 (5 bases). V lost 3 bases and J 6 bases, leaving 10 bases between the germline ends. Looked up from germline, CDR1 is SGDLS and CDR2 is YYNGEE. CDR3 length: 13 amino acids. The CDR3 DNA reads TGTGCCAGCAGCGCCAGGGAGGGTCAGCCCCAGCATTTT. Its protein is CASSAREGQPQHF.

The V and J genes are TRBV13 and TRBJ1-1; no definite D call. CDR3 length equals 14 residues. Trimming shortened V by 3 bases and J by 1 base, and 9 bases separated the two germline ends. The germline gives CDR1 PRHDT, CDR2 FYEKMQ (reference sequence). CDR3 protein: CASSFRRENTEAFF. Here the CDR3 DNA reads TGTGCCAGCAGCTTTCGACGGGAGAACACTGAAGCTTTCTTT. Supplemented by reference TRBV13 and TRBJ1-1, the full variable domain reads AAGVIQSPRHLIKEKRETATLKCYPIPRHDTVYWYQQGPGQDPQFLISFYEKMQSDKGSIPDRFSAQQFSDYHSELNMSSLELGDSALYFCASSFRRENTEAFFGQGTRLTVV.

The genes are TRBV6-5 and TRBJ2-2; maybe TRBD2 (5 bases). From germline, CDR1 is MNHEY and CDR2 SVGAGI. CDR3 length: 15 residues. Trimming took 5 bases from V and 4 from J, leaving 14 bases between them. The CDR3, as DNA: TGTGCCAGCAGTAACGGTCGGGGATCCACCGGGGAGCTGTTTTTT. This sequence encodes CASSNGRGSTGELFF.

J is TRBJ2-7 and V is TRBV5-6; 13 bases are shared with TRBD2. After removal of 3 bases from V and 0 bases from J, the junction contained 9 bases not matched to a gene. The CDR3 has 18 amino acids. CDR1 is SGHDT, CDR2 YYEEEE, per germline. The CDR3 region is CASSSTSGGFSSSYEQYF. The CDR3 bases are TGTGCCAGCAGCTCGACTAGCGGGGGGTTTTCTAGCTCCTACGAGCAGTACTTC.

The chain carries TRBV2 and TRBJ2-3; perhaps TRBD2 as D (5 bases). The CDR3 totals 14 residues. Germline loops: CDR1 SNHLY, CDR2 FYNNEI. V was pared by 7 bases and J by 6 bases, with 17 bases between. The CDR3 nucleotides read TGTGCCAGCACCACGTTCACTAGTTCCGATACGCAGTATTTT. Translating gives CASTTFTSSDTQYF.

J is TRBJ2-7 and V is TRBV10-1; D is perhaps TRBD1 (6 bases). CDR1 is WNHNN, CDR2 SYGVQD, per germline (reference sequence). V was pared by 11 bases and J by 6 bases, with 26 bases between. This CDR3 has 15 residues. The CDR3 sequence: CARLTRDRINCEQYF. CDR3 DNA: TGCGCCCGCCTGACCCGCGACAGGATCAACTGCGAGCAGTACTTC.

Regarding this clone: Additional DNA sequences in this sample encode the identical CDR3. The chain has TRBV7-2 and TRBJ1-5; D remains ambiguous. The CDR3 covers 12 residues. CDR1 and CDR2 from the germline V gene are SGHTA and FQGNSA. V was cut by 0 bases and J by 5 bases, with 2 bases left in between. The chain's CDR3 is CASSLAHQPQHF. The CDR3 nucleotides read TGTGCCAGCAGCTTAGCGCATCAGCCCCAGCATTTT.

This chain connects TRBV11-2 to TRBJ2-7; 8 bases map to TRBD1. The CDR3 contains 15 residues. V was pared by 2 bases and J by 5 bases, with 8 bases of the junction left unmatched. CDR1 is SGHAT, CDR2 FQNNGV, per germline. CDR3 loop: CASSLWGQDKNEQYF. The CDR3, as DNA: TGTGCCAGCAGCTTATGGGGACAGGACAAAAACGAGCAGTACTTC.

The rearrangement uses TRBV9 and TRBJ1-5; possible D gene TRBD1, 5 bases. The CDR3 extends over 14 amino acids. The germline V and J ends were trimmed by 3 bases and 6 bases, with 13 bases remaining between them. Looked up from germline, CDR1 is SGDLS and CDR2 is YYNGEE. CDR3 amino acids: CASSAAGEGQPQHF. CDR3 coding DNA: TGTGCCAGCAGCGCTGCGGGGGAGGGTCAGCCCCAGCATTTT. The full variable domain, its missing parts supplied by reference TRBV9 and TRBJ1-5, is DSGVTQTPKHLITATGQRVTLRCSPRSGDLSVYWYQQSLDQGLQFLIQYYNGEERAKGNILERFSAQQFPDLHSELNLSSLELGDSALYFCASSAAGEGQPQHFGDGTRLSIL.

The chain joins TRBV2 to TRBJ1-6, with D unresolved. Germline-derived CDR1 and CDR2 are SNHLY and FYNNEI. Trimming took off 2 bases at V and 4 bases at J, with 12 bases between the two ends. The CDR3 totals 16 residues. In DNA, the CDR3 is TGTGCCAGCAGTGAATCTAGAGGAAGTTATAATTCACCCCTCCACTTT. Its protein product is CASSESRGSYNSPLHF.

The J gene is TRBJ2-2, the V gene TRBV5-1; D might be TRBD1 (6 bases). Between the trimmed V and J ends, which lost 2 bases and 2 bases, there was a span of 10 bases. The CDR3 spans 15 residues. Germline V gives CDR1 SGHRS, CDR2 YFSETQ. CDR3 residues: CASSFRGVNTGELFF. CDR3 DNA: TGCGCCAGCAGCTTCAGGGGAGTTAACACCGGGGAGCTGTTTTTT.

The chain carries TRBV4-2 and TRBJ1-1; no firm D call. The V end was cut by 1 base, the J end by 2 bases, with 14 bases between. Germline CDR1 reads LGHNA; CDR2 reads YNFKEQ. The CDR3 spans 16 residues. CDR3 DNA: TGTGCCAGCAGCCAAGGCCACGGAGATGGAAACACTGAAGCTTTCTTT. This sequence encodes CASSQGHGDGNTEAFF.

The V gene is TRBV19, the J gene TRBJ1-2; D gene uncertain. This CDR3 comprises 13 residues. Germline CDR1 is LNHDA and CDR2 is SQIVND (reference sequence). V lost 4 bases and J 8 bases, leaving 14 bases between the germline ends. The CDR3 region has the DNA TGTGCCAGTAGTAGCCGGGCTACCGGGGGCTACACCTTC. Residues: CASSSRATGGYTF. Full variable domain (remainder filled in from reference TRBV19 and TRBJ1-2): DGGITQSPKYLFRKEGQNVTLSCEQNLNHDAMYWYRQDPGQGLRLIYYSQIVNDFQKGDIAEGYSVSREKKESFPLTVTSAQKNPTAFYLCASSSRATGGYTFGSGTRLTVV.

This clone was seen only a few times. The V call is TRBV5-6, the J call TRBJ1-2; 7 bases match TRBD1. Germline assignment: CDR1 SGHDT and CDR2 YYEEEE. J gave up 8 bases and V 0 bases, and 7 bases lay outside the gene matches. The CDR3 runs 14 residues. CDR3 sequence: CASSLENRGYGYTF. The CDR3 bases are TGTGCCAGCAGCTTGGAGAACAGGGGTTACGGCTACACCTTC.

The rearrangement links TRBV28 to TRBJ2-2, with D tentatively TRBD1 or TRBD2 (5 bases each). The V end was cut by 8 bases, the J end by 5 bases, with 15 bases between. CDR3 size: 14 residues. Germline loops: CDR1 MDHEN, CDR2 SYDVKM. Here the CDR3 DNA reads TGTGCCAGCGGGGACGGAACAGTTACCGGGGAGCTGTTTTTT. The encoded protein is CASGDGTVTGELFF.

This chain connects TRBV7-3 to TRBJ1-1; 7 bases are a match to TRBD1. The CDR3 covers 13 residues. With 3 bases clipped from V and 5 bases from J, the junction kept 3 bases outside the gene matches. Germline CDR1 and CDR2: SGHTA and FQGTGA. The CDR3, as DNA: TGTGCCAGCAGCTTTCAGGGGGGGACTGAAGCTTTCTTT. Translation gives CASSFQGGTEAFF. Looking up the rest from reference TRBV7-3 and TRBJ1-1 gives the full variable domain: GAGVSQTPSNKVTEKGKYVELRCDPISGHTALYWYRQSLGQGPEFLIYFQGTGAADDSGLPNDRFFAVRPEGSVSTLKIQRTERGDSAVYLCASSFQGGTEAFFGQGTRLTVV.

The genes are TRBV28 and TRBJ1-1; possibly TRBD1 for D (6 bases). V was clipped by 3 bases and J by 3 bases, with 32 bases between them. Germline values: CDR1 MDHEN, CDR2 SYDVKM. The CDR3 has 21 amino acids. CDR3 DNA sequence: TGTGCCAGCAGTTTGGGAAGGACGAACGTCTTAAACAGGGCGGTATACACTGAAGCTTTCTTT. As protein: CASSLGRTNVLNRAVYTEAFF.

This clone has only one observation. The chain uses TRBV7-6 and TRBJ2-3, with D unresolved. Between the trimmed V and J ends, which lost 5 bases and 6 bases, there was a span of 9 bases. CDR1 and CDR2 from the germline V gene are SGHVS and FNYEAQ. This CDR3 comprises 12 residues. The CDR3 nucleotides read TGTGCCAGCAGCCCCCGGCAGGATACGCAGTATTTT. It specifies CASSPRQDTQYF.

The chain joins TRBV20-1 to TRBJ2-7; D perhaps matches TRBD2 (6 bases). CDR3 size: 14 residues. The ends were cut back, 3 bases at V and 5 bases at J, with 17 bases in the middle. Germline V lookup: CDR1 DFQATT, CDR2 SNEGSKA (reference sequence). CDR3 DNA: TGCAGTGCTAGTGAGGACACAGGAGGGAACGAGCAGTACTTC. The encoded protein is CSASEDTGGNEQYF.

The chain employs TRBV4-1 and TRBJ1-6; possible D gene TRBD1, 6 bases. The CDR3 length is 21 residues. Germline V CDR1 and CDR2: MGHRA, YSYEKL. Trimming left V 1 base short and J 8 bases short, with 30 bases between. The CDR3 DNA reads TGCGCCAGCAGCCAAGGGGCGTCCTTGAGGACAGCTAAACGTTGGGATTCACCCCTCCACTTT. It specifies CASSQGASLRTAKRWDSPLHF.

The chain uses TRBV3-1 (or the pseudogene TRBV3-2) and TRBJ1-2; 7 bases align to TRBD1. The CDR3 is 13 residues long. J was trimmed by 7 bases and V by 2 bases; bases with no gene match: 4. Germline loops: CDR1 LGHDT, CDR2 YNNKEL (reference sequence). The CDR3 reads CASSQTGVGGYTF. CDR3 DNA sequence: TGTGCCAGCAGCCAAACAGGGGTCGGTGGCTACACCTTC.

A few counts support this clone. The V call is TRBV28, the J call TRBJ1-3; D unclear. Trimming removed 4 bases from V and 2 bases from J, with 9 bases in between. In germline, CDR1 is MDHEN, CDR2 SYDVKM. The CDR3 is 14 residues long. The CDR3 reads CASSSADTGNTIYF. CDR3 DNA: TGTGCCAGCAGTTCAGCAGATACTGGAAACACCATATATTTT.

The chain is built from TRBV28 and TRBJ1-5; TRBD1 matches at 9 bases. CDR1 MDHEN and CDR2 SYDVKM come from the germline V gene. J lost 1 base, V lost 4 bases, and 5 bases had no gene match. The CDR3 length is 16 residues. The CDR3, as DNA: TGTGCCAGCAGTTCACAACAGGGGGCGAGCAATCAGCCCCAGCATTTT. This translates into CASSSQQGASNQPQHF.

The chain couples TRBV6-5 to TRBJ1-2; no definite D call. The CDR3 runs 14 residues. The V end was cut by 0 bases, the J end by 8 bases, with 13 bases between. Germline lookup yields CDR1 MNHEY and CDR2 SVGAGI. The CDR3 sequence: CASSYSRSLTGYTF. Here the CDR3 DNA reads TGTGCCAGCAGTTACTCGAGGAGTCTGACGGGCTACACCTTC.

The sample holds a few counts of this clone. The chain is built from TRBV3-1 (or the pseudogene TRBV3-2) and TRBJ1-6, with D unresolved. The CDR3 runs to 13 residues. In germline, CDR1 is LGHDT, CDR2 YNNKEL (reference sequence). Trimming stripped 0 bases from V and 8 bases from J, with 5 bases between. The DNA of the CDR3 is TGTGCCAGCAGCCAAGATCTGGATTCACCCCTCCACTTT. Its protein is CASSQDLDSPLHF.